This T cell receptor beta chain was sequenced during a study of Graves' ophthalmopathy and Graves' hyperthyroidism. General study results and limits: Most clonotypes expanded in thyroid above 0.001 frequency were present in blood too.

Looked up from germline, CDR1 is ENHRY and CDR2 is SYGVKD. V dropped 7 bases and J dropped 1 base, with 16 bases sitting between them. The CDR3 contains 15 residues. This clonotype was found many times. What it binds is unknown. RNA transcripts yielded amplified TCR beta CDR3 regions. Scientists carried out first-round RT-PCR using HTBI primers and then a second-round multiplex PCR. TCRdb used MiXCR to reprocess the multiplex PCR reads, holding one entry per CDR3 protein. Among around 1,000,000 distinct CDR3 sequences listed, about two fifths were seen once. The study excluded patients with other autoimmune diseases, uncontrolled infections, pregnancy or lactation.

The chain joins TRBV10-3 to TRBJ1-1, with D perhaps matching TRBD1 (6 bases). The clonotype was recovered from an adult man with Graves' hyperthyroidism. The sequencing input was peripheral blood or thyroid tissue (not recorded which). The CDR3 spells CAITGAGTENTEAFF. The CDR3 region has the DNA TGTGCCATCACGGGGGCGGGGACCGAGAACACTGAAGCTTTCTTT.